This is a list of T cell receptor beta chains from one sample in a study of blood T cell repertoires in COVID-19. Sequencing used immunoSEQ multiplex PCR; TCRdb keeps in-frame clones, though not all of them. The repertoire has more than 300,000 clones, 88% of them found once; the top ten carry 1.2%. Sequenced material: PBMCs or T cells enriched from blood (not recorded which). All receptors come from a woman under 30 who had recovered from COVID-19. Each CDR3 is given with its conserved first and last residue. Fields, in order: D gene, J gene, CDR3 length, V gene, CDR3 protein. D genes are given only for firm matches.

-	TRBJ1-5	17	TRBV3-1/TRBV3-2	CASSQACQETSNQPQHF
-	TRBJ2-6	15	TRBV19	CASSSAGSGANVLTF
-	TRBJ2-3	12	TRBV2	CASSPQTDTQYF
TRBD2	TRBJ2-1	17	TRBV3-1/TRBV3-2	CASSQFYSGGKYNEQFF
TRBD1	TRBJ2-5	13	TRBV2	CASLRGRGETQYF
TRBD1	TRBJ1-1	15	TRBV7-9	CASSLGGQGDTEAFF
TRBD1	TRBJ2-7	14	TRBV5-1	CASSYGQGGNEQYF
TRBD2	TRBJ2-3	17	TRBV5-4	CASSLSGGGGAPDTQYF
-	TRBJ2-6	17	TRBV9	CASSDRDTLGGANVLTF
-	TRBJ2-7	13	TRBV7-9	CASSPVGAGEQYF
-	TRBJ1-4	14	TRBV2	CASSGWQGREKLFF
TRBD1	TRBJ1-1	16	TRBV5-1	CASSLPRQGLSTEAFF
TRBD1	TRBJ1-6	15	TRBV4-3	CASSQDRGVNSPLHF
-	TRBJ1-3	14	TRBV4-1	CASSQGPGGNTIYF
TRBD1	TRBJ1-1	14	TRBV11-2	CASSSQGAGTEAFF
TRBD2	TRBJ2-7	14	TRBV19	CATSRGLAAYEQYF
-	TRBJ2-7	15	TRBV2	CASSDSGIGSYEQYF
-	TRBJ1-1	16	TRBV6-4	CASSEGTSKMNTEAFF
TRBD1	TRBJ1-3	17	TRBV9	CASSAGQGGSSGNTIYF
-	TRBJ1-1	12	TRBV14	CASSQVGTEAFF
-	TRBJ1-2	12	TRBV29-1	CSGGEGGEGYTF
-	TRBJ2-1	17	TRBV3-1/TRBV3-2	CASSLMSYGMPYNEQFF
-	TRBJ1-2	13	TRBV5-1	CASSLSGPNGYTF
TRBD1	TRBJ1-6	15	TRBV6-5	CASSYSGTGNSPLHF
-	TRBJ2-5	12	TRBV30	CAWSVLYKTQYF
TRBD1	TRBJ1-1	13	TRBV30	CAWGQGGNTEAFF
TRBD2	TRBJ2-3	15	TRBV6-2/TRBV6-3	CASSYTAGTTDTQYF
TRBD2	TRBJ2-1	16	TRBV3-1/TRBV3-2	CASSRPDGTSGDEQFF
TRBD1	TRBJ1-2	14	TRBV2	CASRGAGTGGNLTF
-	TRBJ2-7	14	TRBV19	CASSKGAPSYEQYF
-	TRBJ2-7	13	TRBV6-5	CASKMTGSYEQYF